Below, one T cell receptor beta chain is given with its context. V shed 6 bases and J shed 5 bases, with 17 bases lying between them. The germline V gene has CDR1 MNHEY and CDR2 SVGAGI. The length of the CDR3 is 14 residues. This record belongs to a study of blood T cell repertoires in COVID-19. On the study more broadly: The samples span acute and convalescent COVID-19 from the United States, Italy and Spain. In each case, the material was cDNA or gDNA derived from T cells, B-cell-depleted T cells, or PBMCs.

Original processing notes: Reference gene primers were amplified, and this amplification served to estimate nucleated cell counts. The data were produced by immunoSEQ multiplex PCR, yet TCRdb's version contains in-frame clones alone and is incomplete. V and J calls and clone size come straight from that table; D and trimming were deduced from the DNA. The repertoire holds about 270,000 clones, with 91% as singletons. The receptor's source is a person in their late teens or twenties with COVID-19, enrolled during active disease. The source material was peripheral blood. The chain uses TRBV6-5 and TRBJ2-7; a weak D match, TRBD2 (6 bases). The CDR3 sequence: CASRIEEGSHEQYF. DNA for the CDR3: TGTGCCAGCAGGATTGAGGAGGGCAGCCACGAGCAGTACTTC.